A selection of T cell receptor beta chains follows, all from one sample in a study of blood T cell repertoires in COVID-19. The method was immunoSEQ multiplex PCR; TCRdb's version includes in-frame clones alone and lacks a portion of them. The sample records around 170,000 clones, around 82% being singletons. The specimen was peripheral blood. These receptors were collected from a man aged 18 to 30 with active or convalescent COVID-19. The CDR3 runs from the conserved cysteine through the conserved F or W. A D gene is named only where the DNA matches it firmly. Clone size is stated in some rows and not others, as once, few, many or a class when expanded.

j_call: TRBJ1-1; clone_size: .; d_call: .; v_call: TRBV6-1; cdr3_nt: TGTGCCAGCAGTGAATCAGGCACCGATGACACTGAAGCTTTCTTT; cdr3_aa: CASSESGTDDTEAFF
j_call: TRBJ2-7; clone_size: .; d_call: TRBD2; v_call: TRBV2; cdr3_nt: TGTGCCAGTCGGAGGGAGGGCCTCGGAGAGCAGTACTTC; cdr3_aa: CASRREGLGEQYF
j_call: TRBJ1-1; clone_size: .; d_call: .; v_call: TRBV7-7; cdr3_nt: TGTGCCAGCAGCCAGCGTCGGGGGGGGAACACTGAAGCTTTCTTT; cdr3_aa: CASSQRRGGNTEAFF
j_call: TRBJ2-7; clone_size: .; d_call: TRBD2; v_call: TRBV7-6; cdr3_nt: TGTGCCAGCAGCTCCCGAGGGACTAGCGGGAGGGTCGAGCAGTACTTC; cdr3_aa: CASSSRGTSGRVEQYF
j_call: TRBJ2-7; clone_size: .; d_call: .; v_call: TRBV12-3/TRBV12-4; cdr3_nt: TGTGCCAGCAGCAGGGGAACCTACGAGCAGTACTTC; cdr3_aa: CASSRGTYEQYF
j_call: TRBJ2-2; clone_size: .; d_call: .; v_call: TRBV12-3/TRBV12-4; cdr3_nt: TGTGCCAGCAGTTCGACTAGGGCCGGGGAGCTGTTTTTT; cdr3_aa: CASSSTRAGELFF
j_call: TRBJ1-2; clone_size: .; d_call: TRBD1; v_call: TRBV19; cdr3_nt: TGTGCCAGTAGCACGGGGGACAGTGTCGACTATGGCTACACCTTC; cdr3_aa: CASSTGDSVDYGYTF
j_call: TRBJ2-5; clone_size: .; d_call: TRBD1; v_call: TRBV5-4; cdr3_nt: TGTGCCAGCAGCCGGAAGAGACAGGGTCAAGAGACCCAGTACTTC; cdr3_aa: CASSRKRQGQETQYF
j_call: TRBJ2-1; clone_size: .; d_call: TRBD1; v_call: TRBV5-1; cdr3_nt: TGCGCCAGCAGCCCTATAAGAGGACAGGGGGCGAACCACAATGAGCAGTTCTTC; cdr3_aa: CASSPIRGQGANHNEQFF
j_call: TRBJ1-2; clone_size: .; d_call: .; v_call: TRBV28; cdr3_nt: TGTGCCAGCAGTTTAGTCGCATCCAGGGGCTACACCTTC; cdr3_aa: CASSLVASRGYTF
j_call: TRBJ2-1; clone_size: .; d_call: .; v_call: TRBV5-1; cdr3_nt: TGCGCCAGCAGCTTGGGCCTACAGGGATTTTTTTCCGGTGAGCAGTTCTTC; cdr3_aa: CASSLGLQGFFSGEQFF
j_call: TRBJ1-4; clone_size: .; d_call: .; v_call: TRBV2; cdr3_nt: TGTGCCAGCAGCCCCTCGACAGTTGGTGAAAAACTGTTTTTT; cdr3_aa: CASSPSTVGEKLFF
j_call: TRBJ1-4; clone_size: once; d_call: .; v_call: TRBV5-1; cdr3_nt: TGCGCCAGCAGCTGGTCACAGGGTGGGAACGAAAAACTGTTTTTT; cdr3_aa: CASSWSQGGNEKLFF
j_call: TRBJ1-2; clone_size: .; d_call: .; v_call: TRBV5-1; cdr3_nt: TGCGCCAGCAGTGGGCAGACTAACTATGGCTACACCTTC; cdr3_aa: CASSGQTNYGYTF
j_call: TRBJ2-3; clone_size: .; d_call: TRBD1; v_call: TRBV7-8; cdr3_nt: TGTGCCAGCAGCCAAGGACAGGGGAGTGGGAATACGCAGTATTTT; cdr3_aa: CASSQGQGSGNTQYF
j_call: TRBJ1-3; clone_size: .; d_call: .; v_call: TRBV7-9; cdr3_nt: TGTGCCAGCAGCACTCACCCGGTCTCCCTTGGAAACACCATATATTTT; cdr3_aa: CASSTHPVSLGNTIYF
j_call: TRBJ2-1; clone_size: .; d_call: TRBD2; v_call: TRBV7-8; cdr3_nt: TGTGCCAGCAGCCCCACTAGCGGATACAATGAGCAGTTCTTC; cdr3_aa: CASSPTSGYNEQFF
j_call: TRBJ2-3; clone_size: .; d_call: .; v_call: TRBV2; cdr3_nt: TGTGCCAGCAGTGATGAGGGTCTAAGCACAGATACGCAGTATTTT; cdr3_aa: CASSDEGLSTDTQYF
j_call: TRBJ2-3; clone_size: .; d_call: .; v_call: TRBV7-9; cdr3_nt: TGTGCCAGCAGCTTACTGCTCGAGTTAGATACGCAGTATTTT; cdr3_aa: CASSLLLELDTQYF